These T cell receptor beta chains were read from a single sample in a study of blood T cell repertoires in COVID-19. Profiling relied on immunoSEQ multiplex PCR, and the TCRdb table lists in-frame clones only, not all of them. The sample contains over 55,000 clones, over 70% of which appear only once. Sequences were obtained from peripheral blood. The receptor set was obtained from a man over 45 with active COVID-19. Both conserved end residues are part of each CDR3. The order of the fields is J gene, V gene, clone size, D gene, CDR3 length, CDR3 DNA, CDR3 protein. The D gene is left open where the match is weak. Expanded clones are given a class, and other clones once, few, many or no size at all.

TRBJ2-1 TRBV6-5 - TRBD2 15 TGTGCCAGCAGCCGGGGGTCTAGCGGGTACAATGAGCAGTTCTTC CASSRGSSGYNEQFF
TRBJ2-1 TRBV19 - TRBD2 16 TGTGCCAGTAAGGCCCCGGCTAGCGGGCATCTCAATGAGCAGTTCTTC CASKAPASGHLNEQFF
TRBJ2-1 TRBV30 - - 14 TGTGCCTGGAGTGACGGGAGTTCCTACAATGAGCAGTTCTTC CAWSDGSSYNEQFF
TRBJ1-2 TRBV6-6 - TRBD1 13 TGTGCCAGCAGTGACGGACAGGGTCGTGGCTACACCTTC CASSDGQGRGYTF
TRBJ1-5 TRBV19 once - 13 TGTGCCAGTAGCGAGGGGGGGAGCCAGCCCCAGCATTTT CASSEGGSQPQHF
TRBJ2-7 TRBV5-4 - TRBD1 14 TGTGCCAGCAGCTCGGGTGCAGGGGGTTACGAGCAGTACTTC CASSSGAGGYEQYF
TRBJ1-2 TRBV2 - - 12 TGTGCCAGCAGTGAAACAGGGCCTGGCTACACCTTC CASSETGPGYTF
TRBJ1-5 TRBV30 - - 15 TGTGCCTGGAGCCTGACCTTGGGCTTAAATCAGCCCCAGCATTTT CAWSLTLGLNQPQHF
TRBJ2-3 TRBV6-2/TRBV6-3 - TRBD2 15 TGTGCCAGCAGTTACACTAGCGGGAGCACAGATACGCAGTATTTT CASSYTSGSTDTQYF
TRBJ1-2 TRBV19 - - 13 TGTGCCAGTAACCAGGGGCCGGACTATGGCTACACCTTC CASNQGPDYGYTF
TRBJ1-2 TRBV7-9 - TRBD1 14 TGTGCCAGCACCTATGGACAGGGGGCAGGTGGCTACACCTTC CASTYGQGAGGYTF
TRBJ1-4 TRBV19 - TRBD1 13 TGTGCCACACAGGGGGGGCCAGGTGAAAAACTGTTTTTT CATQGGPGEKLFF
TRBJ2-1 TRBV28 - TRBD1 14 TGTGCCAGCAGTTTGGACAGGGCGAGGAATGAGCAGTTCTTC CASSLDRARNEQFF
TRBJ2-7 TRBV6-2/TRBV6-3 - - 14 TGTGCCAGCAGTTTCTACGACGGGATGTACGAGCAGTACTTC CASSFYDGMYEQYF
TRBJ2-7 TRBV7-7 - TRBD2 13 TGTGCTAGCAGCTTTAGCGGGGGAGGCGAGCAGTACTTC CASSFSGGGEQYF
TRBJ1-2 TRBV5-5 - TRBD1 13 TGTGCCAGCAGCAGCGAGACAGGGAATGGCTACACCTTC CASSSETGNGYTF
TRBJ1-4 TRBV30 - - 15 TGTGCCTGGAGCCCCTTTAGTCTGGAGGGGGAAAAACTGTTTTTT CAWSPFSLEGEKLFF
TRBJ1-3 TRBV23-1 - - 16 TGCGCCAGCAATACCCGGGGTCCACACTCTGGAAACACCATATATTTT CASNTRGPHSGNTIYF
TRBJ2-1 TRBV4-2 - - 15 TGTGCCAGCAGCCGGGGAGGCCGGGAAGGCAATGAGCAGTTCTTC CASSRGGREGNEQFF
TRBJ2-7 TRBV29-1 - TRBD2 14 TGCAGCGTCCGAATTAGCGGGAGTCTGTACGAGCAGTACTTC CSVRISGSLYEQYF
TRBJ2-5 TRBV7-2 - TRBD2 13 TGTGCCAGCAGCTTAAGGGAGGGGGAGACCCAGTACTTC CASSLREGETQYF
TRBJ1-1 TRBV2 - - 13 TGTGCCAGCACCCCACAGGGTTGGACTGAAGCTTTCTTT CASTPQGWTEAFF
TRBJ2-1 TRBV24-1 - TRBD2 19 TGTGCCACCAGTGATTTCGAGCTAGCGGGGGGGCCTTCCTACAATGAGCAGTTCTTC CATSDFELAGGPSYNEQFF
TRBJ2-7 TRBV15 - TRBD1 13 TGTGCCACCAGCAGGGGGACAGCGGACGAGCAGTACTTC CATSRGTADEQYF